One and the same sample provided the 26 T cell receptor beta chains below, sequenced in a study of cytomegalovirus exposure and HLA in healthy donors. Amplification used 60 Vbeta primers and 13 Jbeta primers. This table comes from immunoSEQ multiplex PCR, and its TCRdb copy is limited to in-frame clones, with some not included. The sample lists 150,000 to 200,000 clones, 62% occurring once. The sequenced material came from PBMCs. The receptors derive from a man in his forties in good health and CMV-seronegative.

The rearrangement joins TRBV10-2 to TRBJ1-5; perhaps TRBD1 as D (6 bases). V dropped 3 bases and J dropped 3 bases, with 12 bases sitting between them. This CDR3 region has 15 residues. Germline V CDR1 and CDR2: WSHSY, SAAADI. CDR3 nucleotides: TGCGCCAGCAGTGAAAGCAACAGGGACAATCAGCCCCAGCATTTT. Translated, it gives CASSESNRDNQPQHF.

The chain uses TRBV28 and TRBJ1-3; the match to TRBD1 covers 7 bases. This CDR3 comprises 17 residues. Germline V lookup: CDR1 MDHEN, CDR2 SYDVKM. With V trimmed by 4 bases and J by 1 base, 10 bases remained unmatched. The CDR3 spells CASSSLQGFGSGNTIYF. CDR3 nucleotide sequence: TGTGCCAGCAGTTCTTTACAGGGGTTTGGATCTGGAAACACCATATATTTT.

This clone was seen a few times. The chain is built from TRBV6-6 and TRBJ2-5, with a possible D match to TRBD1 (6 bases). Germline lookup yields CDR1 MNHNY and CDR2 SVGAGI (reference sequence). Trimming took 6 bases from V and 5 from J, leaving 13 bases between them. CDR3 length equals 13 residues. This CDR3 reads CASSLGQTETQYF. The CDR3 DNA is TGTGCCAGCAGCCTGGGACAAACGGAGACCCAGTACTTC.

This clone has only one observation. This chain joins TRBV4-1 and TRBJ2-7; a possible D gene is TRBD2 (6 bases). Between the trimmed V and J ends, which lost 1 base and 8 bases, there was a span of 12 bases. Germline V CDR1 and CDR2: MGHRA, YSYEKL. The CDR3 loop spans 13 amino acids. The CDR3 is CASSQGDFFQQYF. CDR3 DNA: TGCGCCAGCAGCCAAGGGGACTTTTTCCAGCAGTACTTC.

The genes are TRBV5-4 and TRBJ1-5; the D gene is possibly TRBD1 (5 bases). Trimming removed 3 bases from V and 1 base from J, with 11 bases in between. The CDR3 is made up of 15 amino acids. CDR1 and CDR2 from the germline V gene are SGHNT and YYREEE (reference sequence). CDR3 nucleotides: TGTGCCAGCAGCTCGGGGGGGTCAAGCAATCAGCCCCAGCATTTT. This codes for CASSSGGSSNQPQHF.

The CDR3 DNA follows: TGTGCCAGCTCCAGTCAGGGACTCGCCACAGATACGCAGTATTTT. Protein: CASSSQGLATDTQYF. V is TRBV2 and J is TRBJ2-3, with D maybe TRBD2 (6 bases). In germline, CDR1 is SNHLY, CDR2 FYNNEI. The ends were cut back, 8 bases at V and 2 bases at J, with 17 bases in the middle. This CDR3 is built from 15 residues.

The chain is built from TRBV7-2 and TRBJ2-7, with TRBD2 matching 8 bases. V trimming: 1 base; J trimming: 2 bases; junction bases outside the gene matches: 10. The CDR3 consists of 17 residues. CDR1 SGHTA and CDR2 FQGNSA come from the germline V gene. This CDR3 reads CASSLGGAGGTPYEQYF. The CDR3, as DNA: TGTGCCAGCAGCTTAGGAGGCGCGGGAGGAACCCCCTACGAGCAGTACTTC.

As for this clone: This sample also contains other DNA sequences that code for the same CDR3. The chain is built from TRBV27 and TRBJ2-5; the match to TRBD1 covers 7 bases. Trimming removed 5 bases from V and 1 base from J; junction bases left unmatched: 4. The CDR3 is 14 residues long. Germline CDR1 reads MNHEY; CDR2 reads SMNVEV (reference sequence). CDR3 coding DNA: TGTGCCAGCAGTCACCGGGACAGCCAAGAGACCCAGTACTTC. Its translation is CASSHRDSQETQYF.

CDR3 in DNA: TGCGCCAGCAGCTCGAACCAGGGAAGGAATCAGCCCCAGCATTTT. Its translation is CASSSNQGRNQPQHF. V gene TRBV4-1 combines with J gene TRBJ1-5, with a possible D match to TRBD1 (5 bases). The CDR3 extends over 15 amino acids. Trimming removed 5 bases at V and 4 bases at J, with 15 bases between. Per germline, CDR1 MGHRA and CDR2 YSYEKL.

In the case of this clone: One end of the junction does not line up with germline, which may come from a read error. The chain is built from TRBV7-2 and TRBJ2-7, with a weak D call TRBD2 (6 bases). CDR3 length equals 15 residues. Per the germline V gene, CDR1 is SGHTA and CDR2 is FQGNSA. DNA of the CDR3: TGTGCCAGCAGCTTACGGCGGGGAAGCTCCTACGGGCAGTACTTC. Its translation is CASSLRRGSSYGQYF. Variable domain in full (rest from reference TRBV7-2 and TRBJ2-7): GAGVSQSPSNKVTEKGKDVELRCDPISGHTALYWYRQSLGQGLEFLIYFQGNSAPDKSGLPSDRFSAERTGGSVSTLTIQRTQQEDSAVYLCASSLRRGSSYGQYFGPGTRLTVT.

The chain joins TRBV7-9 to TRBJ1-3, with 9 bases matching TRBD1. This CDR3 is 14 amino acids long. CDR1 SEHNR and CDR2 FQNEAQ come from the germline V gene (reference sequence). V lost 5 bases to trimming and J lost 4 bases; unmatched junction nucleotides: 3. This CDR3 reads CASSMTGGGNTIYF. Here the CDR3 DNA reads TGTGCCAGCAGCATGACAGGGGGAGGAAACACCATATATTTT.

The chain couples TRBV7-9 to TRBJ2-3; TRBD2 aligns across 13 bases. Per the germline V gene, CDR1 is SEHNR and CDR2 is FQNEAQ (reference sequence). With V trimmed by 4 bases and J by 1 base, 2 bases remained unmatched. This CDR3 is 16 amino acids long. CDR3: CASSSGLAGGTDTQYF. The CDR3 coding sequence is TGTGCCAGCAGCTCCGGACTAGCGGGGGGCACAGATACGCAGTATTTT.

The V and J genes are TRBV6-5 and TRBJ1-1; the D gene is possibly TRBD1 (5 bases). This CDR3 region has 11 residues. Germline assignment: CDR1 MNHEY and CDR2 SVGAGI. Deletions cut 6 bases from V and 8 bases from J, with 10 bases between. CDR3 sequence: CASRIWGEAFF. Written as DNA, the CDR3 is TGTGCCAGCAGAATTTGGGGCGAAGCTTTCTTT.

The chain has TRBV4-3 and TRBJ2-7, with D maybe TRBD1 (6 bases). The CDR3 is made up of 13 amino acids. V dropped 3 bases and J dropped 3 bases, with 9 bases sitting between them. Looked up from germline, CDR1 is LGHNA and CDR2 is YSLEER. CDR3 sequence (DNA): TGCGCCAGCAGCCATACACAGGGCTACGAGCAGTACTTC. It yields the protein CASSHTQGYEQYF.

The chain is built from TRBV9 and TRBJ2-1; the D is unclear. The V gene lost 1 base and the J gene lost 0 bases, with 8 bases spanning the gap. CDR3 length: 15 residues. Looked up from germline, CDR1 is SGDLS and CDR2 is YYNGEE. The CDR3, as DNA: TGTGCCAGCAGCGTATCTCAGCGCTCCTACAATGAGCAGTTCTTC. It yields the protein CASSVSQRSYNEQFF.

J is TRBJ2-3 and V is TRBV7-9; D might be TRBD1 (6 bases). The V gene's germline CDR1 is SEHNR and CDR2 FQNEAQ (reference sequence). CDR3 size: 12 residues. V lost 5 bases, J lost 11 bases, and 14 bases lay in between. CDR3 in amino acids: CASSTQGQMQYF. DNA of the CDR3: TGTGCCAGCAGCACCCAGGGGCAGATGCAGTATTTT.

In its sample, this clone was seen a few times. The CDR3 spells CASSLGTGPYEQYF. CDR3 coding DNA: TGTGCCAGCAGCCTGGGGACAGGCCCCTACGAGCAGTACTTC. This chain connects TRBV5-4 to TRBJ2-5, with TRBD1 matching over 8 bases. The end of the DNA is better explained by TRBJ2-7, so the J call may be wrong. CDR3 length equals 14 residues. Germline assignment: CDR1 SGHNT and CDR2 YYREEE (reference sequence).

The CDR3 DNA sequence: TGTGCCAGCAGTTTGGCAGGGGGTTATTCACCCCTCCACTTT. Its protein is CASSLAGGYSPLHF. The gene calls are TRBV28 and TRBJ1-6, with 7 bases lining up with TRBD1. Germline values: CDR1 MDHEN, CDR2 SYDVKM. The V and J ends lost 3 bases and 8 bases, in that order; junction bases with no gene match: 4. The CDR3 has 14 amino acids.

The V and J genes are TRBV9 and TRBJ2-3, with 7 bases aligning to TRBD2. Germline V lookup: CDR1 SGDLS, CDR2 YYNGEE. This CDR3 has 15 residues. J was trimmed by 0 bases and V by 1 base; bases with no gene match: 2. The CDR3 loop is CASSVTGGSTDTQYF. CDR3 nucleotide sequence: TGTGCCAGCAGCGTAACGGGGGGTAGCACAGATACGCAGTATTTT.

The V gene is TRBV7-3, the J gene TRBJ2-5, with 11 bases aligning to TRBD2. Germline V gene lookup returns CDR1 SGHTA and CDR2 FQGTGA. The CDR3 has 18 amino acids. V dropped 5 bases and J dropped 5; count of bases not matched to a gene: 16. CDR3 sequence (DNA): TGTGCCAGCAGCCGAAGCCGATTCAGACTAGCGGGACAGGAGACCCAGTACTTC. Its protein product is CASSRSRFRLAGQETQYF.

The V gene is TRBV11-2, the J gene TRBJ2-2; 8 bases match TRBD2. The germline V gene has CDR1 SGHAT and CDR2 FQNNGV. This CDR3 has 15 amino acids. Trimming removed 4 bases from V and 7 bases from J; junction bases left unmatched: 8. CDR3 in DNA: TGTGCCAGCAGCTCTCCCGGGACTAGGTACGGGGAGCTGTTTTTT. The encoded protein is CASSSPGTRYGELFF.

V usage is TRBV7-9 and J usage is TRBJ1-6, with D uncertain. The CDR3 covers 15 residues. V was clipped by 2 bases and J by 8 bases, with 13 bases between them. Germline lookup yields CDR1 SEHNR and CDR2 FQNEAQ (reference sequence). CDR3 nucleotide sequence: TGTGCCAGCAGCTTAAGGACCGCGGGTGATTCACCCCTCCACTTT. Translation gives CASSLRTAGDSPLHF.

The chain carries TRBV7-2 and TRBJ1-5; the D gene is possibly TRBD1 (5 bases). Trimming shortened V by 1 base and J by 6 bases, and 13 bases separated the two germline ends. Germline V gene lookup returns CDR1 SGHTA and CDR2 FQGNSA. The CDR3 contains 15 residues. This CDR3 reads CASSLGSGGSQPQHF. The CDR3 nucleotides are TGTGCCAGCAGCTTAGGTAGTGGGGGGAGTCAGCCCCAGCATTTT.

The chain employs TRBV7-9 and TRBJ1-6; 11 nucleotides line up with TRBD1. V gave up 5 bases and J gave up 9 bases; unmatched junction bases: 6. Per germline, CDR1 SEHNR and CDR2 FQNEAQ (reference sequence). The CDR3 sequence is 15 residues long. CDR3 nucleotide sequence: TGTGCCAGCAGCCCCATGGACAGGGGGCTTTCACCCCTCCACTTT. Translation gives CASSPMDRGLSPLHF.

A few counts support this clone. This chain connects TRBV15 to TRBJ2-5; TRBD1 might be the D (6 bases). The CDR3 extends over 15 amino acids. The V gene's germline CDR1 is LNHNV and CDR2 YYDKDF (reference sequence). The ends were cut back, 1 base at V and 3 bases at J, with 12 bases in the middle. CDR3 sequence (DNA): TGTGCCACCAGCAGAGGGGATGGGGGCGAAGAGACCCAGTACTTC. It specifies CATSRGDGGEETQYF.

Comment on this clone: The junction shows a germline mismatch at one end, possibly a read error. The V gene is TRBV7-7, the J gene TRBJ1-4; D is unresolved. Germline V gives CDR1 SSHAT, CDR2 FNYEAQ (reference sequence). The CDR3 has 13 residues. CDR3 nucleotides: TGTGCTAGCAGCTATGGACCAGGAGCGGAACTGTTTTTT. Translation: CASSYGPGAELFF. The variable domain in full, with the rest retrieved from reference TRBV7-7 and TRBJ1-4, is GAGVSQSPRYKVTKRGQDVTLRCDPISSHATLYWYQQALGQGPEFLTYFNYEAQPDKSGLPSDRFSAERPEGSISTLTIQRTEQRDSAMYRCASSYGPGAELFFGSGTQLSVL.